The 28 T cell receptor beta chains below come from one sample, sequenced in a study of blood T cell repertoires in COVID-19. Measured with immunoSEQ multiplex PCR; TCRdb has only the in-frame clones, and not every one. The data hold fewer than 600,000 clones, with 85% to 90% observed a single time. Sequences were obtained from peripheral blood. The receptors derive from a man aged 18 to 35 with COVID-19, enrolled during active disease.

This clone was detected a few times. V usage is TRBV2 and J usage is TRBJ2-2; D possibly corresponds to TRBD1 (5 bases). Per germline, CDR1 SNHLY and CDR2 FYNNEI. The V end lost 3 bases, the J end lost 0 bases, and 8 bases lay between the germline ends. The CDR3 runs 15 residues. For the CDR3, the DNA is TGTGCCAGCAGTGATGACAGCGCGAACACCGGGGAGCTGTTTTTT. It codes for CASSDDSANTGELFF.

The chain couples TRBV6-2 or TRBV6-3 to TRBJ2-7; no clear D gene. CDR3 size: 13 residues. Looked up from germline, CDR1 is MNHEY and CDR2 is SVGEGT. Trimming pared 3 bases from V and 2 bases from J, leaving 8 bases between. CDR3 DNA sequence: TGTGCCAGCAGTTATTTAGTGGCCTACGAGCAGTACTTC. Translating it yields CASSYLVAYEQYF.

The chain combines TRBV6-2 or TRBV6-3 with TRBJ2-6, with a possible D match to TRBD1 (5 bases). Germline CDR1 MNHEY, CDR2 SVGEGT. Trimming cost V 8 bases and J 2 bases, with 13 bases left between them. The CDR3 has 15 amino acids. CDR3 in DNA: TGTGCCAGCGGCCTCCAGGGAACTGGGGCCAACGTCCTGACTTTC. Amino acid sequence: CASGLQGTGANVLTF.

The chain has TRBV19 and TRBJ2-1; possible D gene TRBD2, 6 bases. Germline V CDR1 and CDR2: LNHDA, SQIVND (reference sequence). Between the trimmed V and J ends, which lost 5 bases and 6 bases, there was a span of 8 bases. There are 12 residues in the CDR3. CDR3 sequence reads: CASSGRSNEQFF. Here the CDR3 DNA reads TGTGCCAGTAGTGGGAGGAGCAATGAGCAGTTCTTC.

CDR3 sequence reads: CASSLYEDTEAFF. The DNA for the CDR3 is TGTGCCAGCAGCTTATACGAGGACACTGAAGCTTTCTTT. The chain employs TRBV11-3 and TRBJ1-1; D is unclear. From germline, CDR1 is SGHNT and CDR2 YENEEA. Trimming took 2 bases from V and 3 from J, leaving 7 bases between them. This CDR3 spans 13 amino acids.

This chain links TRBV6-4 with TRBJ2-2, with D tentatively TRBD1 (6 bases). Trimming pared 9 bases from V and 2 bases from J, leaving 16 bases between. The CDR3 is 15 amino acids. Looked up from germline, CDR1 is MRHNA and CDR2 is SNTAGT. The CDR3 reads CARRQGPRNTGELFF. CDR3 nucleotides: TGTGCCAGAAGGCAGGGGCCCCGAAACACCGGGGAGCTGTTTTTT.

The table lists this clone with a count of one. The V gene is TRBV29-1, the J gene TRBJ1-1; possibly TRBD1 for D (6 bases). The CDR3 has 11 residues. From germline, CDR1 is SQVTM and CDR2 ANQGSEA. V dropped 6 bases and J dropped 12 bases, with 17 bases sitting between them. CDR3 nucleotide sequence: TGCAGCGTACAGGGAGCCCTGTTATCTTTCTTT. Residues: CSVQGALLSFF.

The chain combines TRBV11-3 with TRBJ2-3; 9 bases align to TRBD1. There are 17 residues in the CDR3. The V gene end was trimmed by 5 bases and the J gene end by 0 bases; junction bases not matched to a gene: 9. The germline V gene has CDR1 SGHNT and CDR2 YENEEA. This chain's CDR3 is CASSLGQGPYSTDTQYF. In nucleotides, the CDR3 is TGTGCCAGCAGCCTGGGACAGGGCCCTTATAGCACAGATACGCAGTATTTT.

The CDR3 sequence is CASREGPSGNTIYF. CDR3 DNA sequence: TGTGCCAGCAGGGAGGGCCCCTCTGGAAACACCATATATTTT. The chain carries TRBV6-5 and TRBJ1-3, with D hard to call. Germline V gives CDR1 MNHEY, CDR2 SVGAGI. This CDR3 has 14 residues. Trimming removed 6 bases from V and 0 bases from J, with 9 bases in between.

The genes are TRBV5-1 and TRBJ2-1; weak D call: TRBD2 (6 bases). CDR1 SGHRS and CDR2 YFSETQ come from the germline V gene. The V and J ends lost 1 base and 13 bases respectively, with 15 bases between them. The CDR3 length is 13 residues. CDR3 nucleotides: TGCGCCAGCAGCTTGCGGTCGCGGGATTTTCAGTTCTTC. It codes for CASSLRSRDFQFF.

The chain employs TRBV9 and TRBJ2-2, with D tentatively TRBD1 (5 bases). V was shortened by 4 bases and J by 7 bases, with 20 bases between the two germline ends. This CDR3 has 16 residues. Looked up from germline, CDR1 is SGDLS and CDR2 is YYNGEE. The CDR3 is CASSPHLRADHGELFF. Written as DNA, the CDR3 is TGTGCCAGCAGCCCCCATCTCAGGGCCGACCACGGGGAGCTGTTTTTT.

This sequence joins TRBV2 and TRBJ2-1, with TRBD2 matching over 11 bases. Germline loops: CDR1 SNHLY, CDR2 FYNNEI. CDR3 size: 14 residues. The ends lost 7 bases at V and 6 bases at J; junction bases unmatched: 5. CDR3 sequence (DNA): TGTGCCAGCACCCGAGGGACTAGCGGCAATGAGCAGTTCTTC. It codes for CASTRGTSGNEQFF.

The table lists this clone with a count of one. The rearrangement uses TRBV3-1 (or the pseudogene TRBV3-2) and TRBJ2-3; 7 positions agree with TRBD2. The length of the CDR3 is 16 residues. Trimming at V came to 6 bases and at J to 2 bases, leaving 11 bases not matched to a gene. Germline CDR1 is LGHDT and CDR2 is YNNKEL (reference sequence). CDR3 amino acids: CASSLGSGKLTDTQYF. In nucleotides, the CDR3 is TGTGCCAGCAGTTTAGGAAGCGGGAAACTCACAGATACGCAGTATTTT.

The chain uses TRBV18 and TRBJ2-7; D might be TRBD2 (6 bases). V lost 3 bases, J lost 3 bases, and 15 bases lay in between. This CDR3 spans 15 amino acids. Per the germline V gene, CDR1 is KGHSH and CDR2 is LQKENI. CDR3 loop: CASSPWGDQNYEQYF. CDR3 bases: TGTGCCAGCTCACCTTGGGGGGACCAAAACTACGAGCAGTACTTC.

The chain uses TRBV7-8 and TRBJ1-6, with 9 positions matching TRBD1. Trimming took 5 bases from V and 9 from J; bases not matched to a gene: 8. CDR1 and CDR2 (germline): SGHVS, FQNEAQ. The CDR3 runs to 15 residues. CDR3 in DNA: TGTGCCAGCAGCGACCGGACAGGGGACGGTTCACCCCTCCACTTT. This codes for CASSDRTGDGSPLHF.

The rearrangement links TRBV14 to TRBJ1-3; possible D gene TRBD1, 5 bases. The germline V gene has CDR1 SGHDN and CDR2 FVKESK. CDR3 size: 15 residues. The V gene lost 4 bases and the J gene lost 4 bases, with 14 bases spanning the gap. The CDR3 loop is CASSPARVGGNTIYF. The CDR3 region has the DNA TGTGCCAGCAGCCCGGCCAGGGTGGGAGGAAACACCATATATTTT. Full variable domain (outside the CDR3, taken from reference TRBV14 and TRBJ1-3): EAGVTQFPSHSVIEKGQTVTLRCDPISGHDNLYWYRRVMGKEIKFLLHFVKESKQDESGMPNNRFLAERTGGTYSTLKVQPAELEDSGVYFCASSPARVGGNTIYFGEGSWLTVV.

The chain carries TRBV7-2 and TRBJ2-3; D may be TRBD1 (6 bases). Trimming took 5 bases from V and 4 from J, leaving 10 bases between them. CDR1 and CDR2 from the germline V gene are SGHTA and FQGNSA. The CDR3 is 13 residues long. The CDR3 spells CASSPPGADTQYF. CDR3 coding DNA: TGTGCCAGCAGCCCGCCAGGGGCAGATACGCAGTATTTT.

The sample holds a few counts of this clone. V gene TRBV7-2 combines with J gene TRBJ1-5; 9 nucleotides match TRBD1. V lost 4 bases, J lost 4 bases, and 2 bases stayed unmatched. The CDR3 totals 14 residues. CDR1 is SGHTA and CDR2 is FQGNSA in the germline V gene. In DNA form, the CDR3 reads TGTGCCAGCAGCTCCGGACAGGGGAATCAGCCCCAGCATTTT. The encoded protein is CASSSGQGNQPQHF.

The V and J genes are TRBV12-5 and TRBJ2-7, with 7 bases that match TRBD2. J lost 4 bases, V lost 4 bases, and 4 bases had no gene match. Germline CDR1 LGHNT, CDR2 FRNRAP. The CDR3 covers 13 residues. CDR3 nucleotides: TGTGCTAGTGGTTGGGGCGGGGGATACGAGCAGTACTTC. Translated, it gives CASGWGGGYEQYF.

This clone has a single count. The chain joins TRBV3-1 (or the pseudogene TRBV3-2) to TRBJ2-1; D is unresolved. CDR1 LGHDT and CDR2 YNNKEL come from the germline V gene (reference sequence). There are 14 residues in the CDR3. The V gene lost 1 base and the J gene lost 0 bases, with 4 bases spanning the gap. CDR3 in amino acids: CASSQVSSYNEQFF. The CDR3, as DNA: TGTGCCAGCAGCCAAGTCTCCTCCTACAATGAGCAGTTCTTC.

The V and J genes are TRBV5-1 and TRBJ1-2; 9 nucleotides agree with TRBD1. CDR3 size: 13 residues. CDR1 is SGHRS, CDR2 YFSETQ, per germline. V trimming: 5 bases; J trimming: 6 bases; junction bases outside the gene matches: 5. The CDR3 protein is CASRTGGSDGYTF. CDR3 in DNA: TGCGCCAGCAGAACAGGGGGCAGCGATGGCTACACCTTC.

The CDR3, as DNA: TGTGCCAGCAGTCGGGGACTACCGGGTCATGAGCAGTTCTTC. Translation gives CASSRGLPGHEQFF. The rearrangement links TRBV3-1 (or the pseudogene TRBV3-2) to TRBJ2-1, with 7 bases identical to TRBD2. V trimming: 6 bases; J trimming: 8 bases; junction bases outside the gene matches: 10. CDR1 is LGHDT and CDR2 is YNNKEL in the germline V gene (reference sequence). This CDR3 region has 14 residues.

The gene calls are TRBV11-3 and TRBJ2-4; D not certain. The germline V gene encodes CDR1 SGHNT and CDR2 YENEEA. V was cut by 8 bases and J by 0 bases, with 20 bases left in between. The CDR3 sequence is 17 residues long. The CDR3 spells CASPPAGFLIAKNIQYF. For the CDR3, the DNA is TGTGCCAGCCCACCGGCAGGCTTTCTTATAGCCAAAAACATTCAGTACTTC.

This clone was seen a single time. The chain recombines TRBV28 with TRBJ1-6; the D gene is possibly TRBD1 (5 bases). Trimming took off 7 bases at V and 10 bases at J, with 20 bases between the two ends. This CDR3 spans 15 amino acids. Germline-derived CDR1 and CDR2 are MDHEN and SYDVKM. The CDR3 nucleotides read TGTGCCAGCACCATCCAATACAGGTCTAAATCACCCCTCCACTTT. Its translation is CASTIQYRSKSPLHF.

This clone was observed a few times. The chain is built from TRBV3-1 (or the pseudogene TRBV3-2) and TRBJ1-3, with 7 bases aligning to TRBD1. Looked up from germline, CDR1 is LGHDT and CDR2 is YNNKEL (reference sequence). The CDR3 runs 15 residues. V lost 2 bases to trimming and J lost 2 bases; unmatched junction nucleotides: 3. CDR3 DNA sequence: TGTGCCAGCAGCCAACGACAGGGCCCTGGAAACACCATATATTTT. Protein sequence: CASSQRQGPGNTIYF.

This clone has only one observation. The genes are TRBV5-1 and TRBJ2-3, with a tentative D call TRBD1 (5 bases). Trimming pared 0 bases from V and 0 bases from J, leaving 8 bases between. The CDR3 has 15 residues. Germline assignment: CDR1 SGHRS and CDR2 YFSETQ. CDR3 protein: CASSLVPGSTDTQYF. The CDR3 nucleotides are TGCGCCAGCAGCTTGGTGCCAGGGAGCACAGATACGCAGTATTTT.

The V gene is TRBV29-1, the J gene TRBJ2-5; the D gene is possibly TRBD2 (5 bases). Germline V gene data show CDR1 as SQVTM and CDR2 as ANQGSEA. CDR3 length equals 14 residues. The V and J ends lost 6 bases and 1 base respectively, with 15 bases between them. In DNA form, the CDR3 reads TGCAGCGTATGGCAGGCCGCGGGCCAAGAGACCCAGTACTTC. It encodes CSVWQAAGQETQYF.

The CDR3 sequence is CASSFRGASGANVLTF. The CDR3 DNA is TGTGCCAGCAGTTTCCGGGGAGCCTCTGGGGCCAACGTCCTGACTTTC. The V and J genes are TRBV6-5 and TRBJ2-6; perhaps TRBD2 as D (5 bases). Germline CDR1 and CDR2: MNHEY and SVGAGI. V lost 4 bases and J 0 bases, leaving 10 bases between the germline ends. This CDR3 is 16 amino acids long.